The 8 T cell receptor beta chains presented below share a single source sample, sequenced in a study of T cell responses to AZD1222 COVID-19 vaccine. The assay was immunoSEQ multiplex PCR, and TCRdb's table has in-frame clones only and misses some. The table lists over 120,000 clones, around 94% of them singletons. The sample in question was peripheral blood, obtained after recovery from COVID-19. Source of these receptors: an adult who had recovered from COVID-19.

J is TRBJ1-1 and V is TRBV6-5; D is ambiguous. V lost 6 bases to trimming and J lost 2 bases, with 10 bases between them. Germline-derived CDR1 and CDR2 are MNHEY and SVGAGI. The CDR3 has 13 residues. The DNA of the CDR3 is TGTGCCAGCAGCTCCGTAGCTAACACTGAAGCTTTCTTT. This translates into CASSSVANTEAFF.

This rearrangement joins TRBV5-5 to TRBJ1-2; 12 nucleotides align to TRBD1. The CDR3 sequence is 17 residues long. Unmatched junction bases numbered 14, after V lost 5 bases and J lost 6 bases. CDR1 SGHKS and CDR2 YYEKEE come from the germline V gene (reference sequence). CDR3 coding DNA: TGTGCCAGCAGTTCGAGGAGGGACAGGGGGCGATCTGATGGCTACACCTTC. Its protein is CASSSRRDRGRSDGYTF.

This chain joins TRBV25-1 and TRBJ2-1; D ambiguous. The ends were cut back, 6 bases at V and 7 bases at J, with 10 bases in the middle. This CDR3 has 12 residues. The V gene's germline CDR1 is MGHDK and CDR2 SYGVNS. The CDR3 protein is CASSLNKNEQFF. The CDR3 DNA reads as TGTGCCAGCAGCCTAAATAAGAATGAGCAGTTCTTC.

V is TRBV9 and J is TRBJ2-4, with unresolved D. V was cut by 4 bases and J by 0 bases, with 14 bases left in between. The CDR3 extends over 16 amino acids. Looked up from germline, CDR1 is SGDLS and CDR2 is YYNGEE. CDR3 in amino acids: CASSTRPDLAKNIQYF. In DNA, the CDR3 is TGTGCCAGCAGCACACGTCCAGACCTAGCCAAAAACATTCAGTACTTC.

This rearrangement joins TRBV6-5 to TRBJ1-5; TRBD1 aligns across 9 bases. Trimming took 6 bases from V and 5 from J; bases not matched to a gene: 5. Germline CDR1 and CDR2: MNHEY and SVGAGI. There are 14 residues in the CDR3. This CDR3 reads CASRDRGWHQPQHF. CDR3 sequence (DNA): TGTGCCAGCAGGGACAGGGGTTGGCATCAGCCCCAGCATTTT.

V gene TRBV6-5 combines with J gene TRBJ2-7; D uncertain. The CDR3 is made up of 15 amino acids. V lost 2 bases to trimming and J lost 6 bases, with 17 bases between them. Per the germline V gene, CDR1 is MNHEY and CDR2 is SVGAGI. Here the CDR3 reads CASSYGLLISPEQYF. CDR3 DNA: TGTGCCAGCAGTTACGGGCTACTGATCAGTCCCGAGCAGTACTTC.

The J gene is TRBJ2-1, the V gene TRBV5-6; D perhaps matches TRBD2 (5 bases). Trimming took off 1 base at V and 6 bases at J, with 14 bases between the two ends. Per germline, CDR1 SGHDT and CDR2 YYEEEE. The CDR3 runs to 15 residues. This chain's CDR3 is CASSLRWGGGNEQFF. As DNA, the CDR3 is TGTGCCAGCAGCTTGAGATGGGGTGGAGGCAATGAGCAGTTCTTC.

This clone was seen a few times. The chain carries TRBV2 and TRBJ2-3, with D possibly being TRBD2 (6 bases). Germline V gene lookup returns CDR1 SNHLY and CDR2 FYNNEI. V was shortened by 7 bases and J by 0 bases, with 11 bases between the two germline ends. This CDR3 contains 14 residues. The CDR3 coding sequence is TGTGCCAGCACCTGGAGGGATAGCACAGATACGCAGTATTTT. Protein: CASTWRDSTDTQYF.